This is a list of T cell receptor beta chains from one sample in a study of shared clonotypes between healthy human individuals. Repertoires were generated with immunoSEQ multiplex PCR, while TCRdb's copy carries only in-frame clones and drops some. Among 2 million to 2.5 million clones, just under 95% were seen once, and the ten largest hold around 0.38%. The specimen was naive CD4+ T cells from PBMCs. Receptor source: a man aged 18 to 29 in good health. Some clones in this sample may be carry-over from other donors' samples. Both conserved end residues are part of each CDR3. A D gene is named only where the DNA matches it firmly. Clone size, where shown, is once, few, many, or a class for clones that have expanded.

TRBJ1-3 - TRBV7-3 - TGTGCCAGCAGCTTAAACCGCTCTGGAAACACCATATATTTT CASSLNRSGNTIYF
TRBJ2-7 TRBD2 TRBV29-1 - TGCAGCGTTGGAACTAGCGGGAGGTTCTACGAGCAGTACTTC CSVGTSGRFYEQYF
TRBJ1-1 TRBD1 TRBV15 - TGTGCCACCACCCGGACAGGGACTGAAGCTTTCTTT CATTRTGTEAFF
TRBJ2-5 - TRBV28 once TGTGCCAGCCGGGGGGCCTCAATCGCTCAAGAGACCCAGTACTTC CASRGASIAQETQYF
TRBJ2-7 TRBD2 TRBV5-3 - TGTGCCAGAAGCTTGGCTACTAGCGGGCCTTACGAGCAGTACTTC CARSLATSGPYEQYF
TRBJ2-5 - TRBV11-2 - TGTGCCAGCAGCTCCCCCCGAGAGTGGGAGACCCAGTACTTC CASSSPREWETQYF
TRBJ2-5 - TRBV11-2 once TGTGCCAGCAGCTTAGATCAGACTGGCCAAGAGACCCAGTACTTC CASSLDQTGQETQYF
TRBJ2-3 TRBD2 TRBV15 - TGTGCCACCGGTAGCGGGAGAAGGGATACGCAGTATTTT CATGSGRRDTQYF
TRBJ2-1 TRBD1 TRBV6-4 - TGTGCCAGCAGTGACGGGACAGGGTACAATGAGCAGTTCTTC CASSDGTGYNEQFF
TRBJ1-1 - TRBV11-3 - TGTGCCAGCAGTCTCGGGACGGTGAACACTGAAGCTTTCTTT CASSLGTVNTEAFF
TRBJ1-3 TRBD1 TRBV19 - TGTGCCAGTAGTACCCGGGACAGACTTTTCTCTGGAAACACCATATATTTT CASSTRDRLFSGNTIYF
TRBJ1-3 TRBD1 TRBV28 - TGTGCCAGCAGTTTGTATTATCAGGGGGTTGGAAACACCATATATTTT CASSLYYQGVGNTIYF
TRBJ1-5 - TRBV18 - TGTGCCAGCTCACCAACTCCCGCGGGGTCCCGGCAGCCCCAGCATTTT CASSPTPAGSRQPQHF
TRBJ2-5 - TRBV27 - TGTGCCAGCAGTCCCCTGACTCAAGAGACCCAGTACTTC CASSPLTQETQYF
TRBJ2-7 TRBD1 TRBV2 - TGTGCCAGCCAGACGGGACAGGTAGTCCACGAGCAGTACTTC CASQTGQVVHEQYF
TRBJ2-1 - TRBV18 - TGTGCCAGCTCACCCCGGGGACAAGGCAATGAGCAGTTCTTC CASSPRGQGNEQFF
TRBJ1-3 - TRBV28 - TGTGCCAGCAGTTTCGCCGGGAGGGGTGGAAACACCATATATTTT CASSFAGRGGNTIYF
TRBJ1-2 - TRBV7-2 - TGTGCCAGCAGCTTAGTATGGGGTCAGAACTATGGCTACACCTTC CASSLVWGQNYGYTF
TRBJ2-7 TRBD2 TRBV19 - TGTGCCAGTAGTACCCCCACGGGTCCGACTAGCGGGAGGAACTACGAGCAGTACTTC CASSTPTGPTSGRNYEQYF
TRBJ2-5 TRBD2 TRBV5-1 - TGCGCCAGCAGCCTAGCGGGAGGCCAGACCCAGTACTTC CASSLAGGQTQYF
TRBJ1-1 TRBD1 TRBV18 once TGTGCCAGCTCACCATTGGGACAGGGGGCTACTGAAGCTTTCTTT CASSPLGQGATEAFF
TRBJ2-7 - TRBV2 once TGTGCCAGCCGGGGGACCCTCTACTACGAGCAGTACTTC CASRGTLYYEQYF
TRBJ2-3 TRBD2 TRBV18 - TGTGCCAGCTCACACGGACTAGCGGGAGGCCCCACAGATACGCAGTATTTT CASSHGLAGGPTDTQYF
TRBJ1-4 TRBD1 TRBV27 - TGTGCCACCAGAGACAGGGGAACTAATGAAAAACTGTTTTTT CATRDRGTNEKLFF
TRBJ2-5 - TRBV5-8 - TGTGCCAGCAGCTTCGTGCGTGCTAGCGCCCAAGAGACCCAGTACTTC CASSFVRASAQETQYF
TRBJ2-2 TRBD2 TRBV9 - TGTGCCAGCAGCGTCAGCGGGAACAAGAACACCGGGGAGCTGTTTTTT CASSVSGNKNTGELFF
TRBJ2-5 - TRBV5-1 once TGCGCCAGCAGCTTGACGAGCAGCCAAGAGACCCAGTACTTC CASSLTSSQETQYF
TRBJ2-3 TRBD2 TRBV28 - TGTGCCACCCACGTATGGGGACTAGGAATAGATACGCAGTATTTT CATHVWGLGIDTQYF
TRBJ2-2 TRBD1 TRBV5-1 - TGCGCCAGCAGCTCCCGTCAGACAGGGGCGAACACCGGGGAGCTGTTTTTT CASSSRQTGANTGELFF
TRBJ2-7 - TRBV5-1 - TGCGCCAGCAGCTTGGTGGGCAATGCCTACGAGCAGTACTTC CASSLVGNAYEQYF
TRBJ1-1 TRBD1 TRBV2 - TGTGCCAGCAGTATAGGGGGCGAGGCTTTCTTT CASSIGGEAFF
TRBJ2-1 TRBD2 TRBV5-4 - TGTGCCAGCAGCCATGGGACTAGCGGGAGGCGAGATGAGCAGTTCTTC CASSHGTSGRRDEQFF
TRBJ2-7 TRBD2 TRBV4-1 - TGCGCCAGCAGCCAAGGATTTGGGACTAGCGGGAGGGGGTCCTACGAGCAGTACTTC CASSQGFGTSGRGSYEQYF
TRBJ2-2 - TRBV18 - TGTGCCAGCTCTCGGGACGACAGGATTACCGGGGAGCTGTTTTTT CASSRDDRITGELFF
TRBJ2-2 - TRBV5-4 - TGTGCCAGCAGCTTGGGCGGGGAGGGGGGCGGGGAGCTGTTTTTT CASSLGGEGGGELFF
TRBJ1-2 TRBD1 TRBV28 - TGTGCCAGCAGTTTTCTACAGGGGGCAGGTCTCTCCAACTATGGCTACACCTTC CASSFLQGAGLSNYGYTF
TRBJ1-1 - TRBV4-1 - TGCGCCAGCAGCCGATCCGGTGGCGGGGGAAAGAACACTGAAGCTTTCTTT CASSRSGGGGKNTEAFF
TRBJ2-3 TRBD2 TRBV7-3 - TGTGCCAGCAGCCGACTAGCGGGAGTCACAGATACGCAGTATTTT CASSRLAGVTDTQYF
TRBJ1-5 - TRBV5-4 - TGTGCCAGCAGCTTTCAGGGGAAGGCCCAGCCCCAGCATTTT CASSFQGKAQPQHF
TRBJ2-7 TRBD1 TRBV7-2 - TGTGCCAGCAGCCGACGACAGGGTTCGGGCGAGCAGTACTTC CASSRRQGSGEQYF
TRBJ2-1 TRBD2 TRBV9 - TGTGCCAGCAGCGTAGCTTTGGGACTAGCGGGAGCGGGGGCCTACAATGAGCAGTTCTTC CASSVALGLAGAGAYNEQFF
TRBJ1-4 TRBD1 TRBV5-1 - TGCGCCAGCAGCTCGGGACAGGGAGATGAAAAACTGTTTTTT CASSSGQGDEKLFF
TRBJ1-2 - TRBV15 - TGTGCCACCAGGCTATTGCACGGCCCTTCCGCCTTC CATRLLHGPSAF
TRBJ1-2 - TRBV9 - TGTGCCAGCAGCATCCGGGACGTCGGGAATATAGGCTACACCTTC CASSIRDVGNIGYTF
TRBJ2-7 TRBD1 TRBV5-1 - TGCGCCAGCAGCGAAAGGACAGGGGGCACCTACGAGCAGTACTTC CASSERTGGTYEQYF